Only a few counts were recorded for the clone carrying this T cell receptor beta chain. Its ends do not fully match the called genes, so a read error is possible. To make TCR beta libraries, researchers used iRepertoire HTBI primers and Arm-PCR of CDR3 regions. Each CDR3 protein is one row after TCRdb ran MiXCR on the multiplex PCR reads. The data hold more than 400,000 distinct CDR3 sequences, with around 15% observed a single time. Specified time point: newly diagnosed GD, antithyroid drugs for less than 3 months. Extracted PBMC RNA gave rise to the TCR library. Germline CDR1 reads SGHRS; CDR2 reads YFSETQ. This CDR3 is built from 15 residues. This sample stems from a study of regulatory T cells in long-lasting Graves disease. These data were also reused for a study on T cells in Graves' hyperthyroidism and ophthalmopathy. That paper states: These patients, aged 18 to 65, had recently diagnosed hyperthyroidism lasting under 2 months.

The specimen was peripheral blood mononuclear cells (PBMCs), collected at new diagnosis, from a patient treated with antithyroid drugs. The origin of this receptor is a man aged 35-49 years with Graves disease. V gene TRBV5-1 combines with J gene TRBJ2-6; D assignment may be TRBD1 or TRBD2 (6 bases each). Here the CDR3 reads CASSLGGLGANVLTF. CDR3 in DNA: TGTGCCAGCAGCTTAGGGGGGCTTGGGGCCAACGTCCTGACTTTC.